This T cell receptor beta chain was captured in a study of T cells after yellow fever vaccination. Study conclusions and caveats: By day 5 rather than day 15, the secondary response had peaked, though it was weaker. Subsequent booster samples again held most clones from primary vaccination (96% CD4, just under 90% CD8). Although most clonotypes did not, a small share appeared in both CD4 and CD8 compartments.

This clonotype appeared many times. The antigen remains undetermined. The CDR3 is 12 amino acids. The V gene lost 0 bases and the J gene lost 8 bases, with 8 bases spanning the gap. CDR1 and CDR2 (germline): SGHRS, YFSETQ. 5'RACE template switching added a universal primer site and UMIs to TCR cDNA. Via MiXCR, TCRdb re-called the 5' RACE reads, giving one row per CDR3 protein. Among about 210,000 distinct CDR3 sequences listed, 3% to 4% were seen once. This TCR derives from a man between 18 and 35 years old who received the YFV17D yellow fever vaccine. The chain employs TRBV5-1 and TRBJ1-1; D gene ambiguous. The sequencing used CD4+ T cells sorted from PBMCs, collected 10 days after the yellow fever booster vaccination. The CDR3 sequence is CASSLGRAEAFF. CDR3 nucleotides: TGCGCCAGCAGCTTGGGGCGGGCCGAAGCTTTCTTT.